This T cell receptor beta chain was documented in a study of patients and donors after allogeneic stem cell transplantation. TCRdb processed the RT-PCR reads anew with MiXCR; each CDR3 protein has one entry. The sample has 920,000 or so distinct CDR3 sequences; about 20% are singletons. The CDR3 has 18 amino acids. Germline loops: CDR1 MNHEY, CDR2 SMNVEV (reference sequence). V gave up 3 bases and J gave up 2 bases; unmatched junction bases: 13. This clonotype was detected a few times. The chain links TRBV27 to TRBJ2-7; TRBD1 agrees at 10 bases. The TCR comes from a human donor who was either an allogeneic HSCT recipient or a stem cell or donor lymphocyte infusion donor (not recorded which). It is not recorded whose cells these are; they may come from a transplant donor. Sequencing was performed on blood, either unsorted or a sorted T cell fraction (not recorded which). CDR3 sequence (DNA): TGTGCCAGCAGTTTTTTACCCTCCCCGGGACAGGGGCCCTACGAGCAGTACTTC. Protein sequence: CASSFLPSPGQGPYEQYF.